This TCR beta chain stems from a study of PD-1 blockade in classical Hodgkin lymphoma. Study-wide points: Reports described newly diagnosed patients as having lower baseline TCR diversity than healthy donors. Why repertoires differed is undefined; disease activity or prior therapy possibly contributed. Any patient who commenced nivolumab under 1 year after ASCT was excluded.

About this clone: No antigen is known for it.

All trial patients relapsed after autologous stem cell transplantation. Produced via immunoSEQ multiplex PCR; TCRdb's table is partial and in-frame only. The sample has 50,000 to 75,000 clones, 70% to 90% seen once. Germline CDR1 reads SEHNR; CDR2 reads FQNEAQ (reference sequence). This CDR3 region has 15 residues. V was pared by 0 bases and J by 3 bases, with 8 bases between. Sequences were derived from peripheral blood mononuclear cells (PBMCs), sampled at baseline. The TCR originated in a human donor with classical Hodgkin lymphoma. The chain employs TRBV7-9 and TRBJ1-4, with unresolved D. The CDR3 DNA reads TGTGCCAGCAGCTTAGCTCCCGGGTCTAATGAAAAACTGTTTTTT. This gives the protein CASSLAPGSNEKLFF.